The subject of this entry is one TCR beta chain. Its matching antigen is unknown. This record comes from a study of T cell clonotyping in hematopoietic cell transplantation. Study-level results: Pathologically expanded recipient clonotypes increased progressively from day 30 to day 180 as diversity fell. Higher Inverse Simpson Index values in graft donor and pretransplant recipient predicted broader posttransplant TCR diversity. CD4 and CD8 repertoire contributions could not be separated without sorting.

The CDR3 spans 14 residues. Germline CDR1 and CDR2: SGHAT and FQNNGV. The germline V and J ends were trimmed by 9 bases and 0 bases, with 9 bases remaining between them. The table came from immunoSEQ multiplex PCR; TCRdb's copy has only in-frame clones and leaves some out. The sample lists over 10,000 clones, around 83% occurring once. The chain employs TRBV11-2 and TRBJ1-6, with a weak D call TRBD1 (5 bases). This sequence originates from a female patient aged 40 to 50 who had an allogeneic stem cell transplant from a related donor, so T cells may come from the graft donor. Some clones in this sample may be carry-over from other donors' samples. The material sequenced was PBMCs, taken 100 days after allogeneic stem cell transplant. CDR3 sequence (DNA): TGTGCCAGTAAGACAGACTCCTATAATTCACCCCTCCACTTT. Amino acid sequence: CASKTDSYNSPLHF. Filled out from reference TRBV11-2 and TRBJ1-6, the complete variable domain reads EAGVAQSPRYKIIEKRQSVAFWCNPISGHATLYWYQQILGQGPKLLIQFQNNGVVDDSQLPKDRFSAERLKGVDSTLKIQPAKLEDSAVYLCASKTDSYNSPLHFGNGTRLTVT.